This T cell receptor beta chain was recorded in a study of blood T cell repertoires in COVID-19. Study-level information: Collection of acute and convalescent COVID-19 samples took place in the United States, Italy and Spain.

Only in-frame clones appear in the TCRdb table, and some are missing; sequencing was by immunoSEQ multiplex PCR. The sample lists 200,000 to 250,000 clones, about 80% occurring once. V lost 5 bases, J lost 1 base, and 11 bases lay in between. This CDR3 region has 14 residues. The germline V gene has CDR1 LNHDA and CDR2 SQIVND (reference sequence). The rearrangement links TRBV19 to TRBJ1-1, with no clear D. The sample taken for sequencing was PBMCs or T cells enriched from blood (not recorded which). The source of this sequence is a man in his fifties or sixties who had recovered from COVID-19. CDR3 residues: CASSPRRENTEAFF. In nucleotides, the CDR3 is TGTGCCAGTAGTCCTAGACGGGAGAACACTGAAGCTTTCTTT.